This T cell receptor (beta chain) was profiled in a study of shared clonotypes between healthy human individuals. Trimming pared 5 bases from V and 4 bases from J, leaving 29 bases between. Germline-derived CDR1 and CDR2 are SGHVS and FQNEAQ. This CDR3 has 20 residues. CD45RO-negative, CCR7-selected cells formed the naive CD8 fraction, which excluded terminally differentiated effector memory CD45RA+ cells. The donors were adults (healthy and HIV-negative) with no recent acute infections or vaccinations. Generated by immunoSEQ multiplex PCR, the TCRdb table keeps only in-frame clones and is missing some. Of roughly 2.1 million clones in the sample, 93% were seen once.

Specimen: naive CD8+ T cells from PBMCs. The receptor comes from a man aged 18 to 30 in good health. Some clones in this sample may be carry-over from other donors' samples. The rearrangement joins TRBV7-8 to TRBJ2-2; TRBD2 might be the D (6 bases). CDR3 bases: TGTGCCAGCAGCCATCTCATGGGGGGAATAGCCCAAACCCCCACCGGGGAGCTGTTTTTT. As protein: CASSHLMGGIAQTPTGELFF.